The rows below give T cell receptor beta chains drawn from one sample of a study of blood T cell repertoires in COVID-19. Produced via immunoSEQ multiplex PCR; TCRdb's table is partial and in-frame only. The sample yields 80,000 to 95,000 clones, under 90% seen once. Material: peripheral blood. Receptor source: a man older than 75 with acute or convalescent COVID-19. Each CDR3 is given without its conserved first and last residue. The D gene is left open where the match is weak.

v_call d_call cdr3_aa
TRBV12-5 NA ASGLGQAAF
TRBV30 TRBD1 AWSAGTGGSYEQY
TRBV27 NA ASSFSGAQPQH
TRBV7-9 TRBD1 ASSSRGNQPQH
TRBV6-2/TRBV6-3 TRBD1 ASSPPGQGSDEQF
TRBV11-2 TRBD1 ASSQTGGRGTEAF
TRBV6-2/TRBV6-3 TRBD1 ASSPNRGSGSYNEQF
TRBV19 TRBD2 ASSIGGRYNEQF
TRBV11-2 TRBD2 ASSLGLAGVGEQF
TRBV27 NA ASSLQGPYEQY
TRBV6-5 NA APQAPTGELF
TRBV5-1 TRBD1 ASSPTGANTEAF
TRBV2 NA ASNKIDYGYT
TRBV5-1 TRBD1 ASSITPVTGGNNQPQH
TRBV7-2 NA ASSLPRSPRETQY
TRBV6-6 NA ASSRGTVNTEAF
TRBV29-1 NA SVEVFDNLEAF
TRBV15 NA ATSSGADYGYT
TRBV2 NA ASATGFTEAF
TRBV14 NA ASSQRQYTDTQY
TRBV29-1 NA SVDRGTGGYT
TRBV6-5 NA ASRRSTGELF
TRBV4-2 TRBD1 ASSQELAGGASNQPQH
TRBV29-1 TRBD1 SGAPGTGFTDTQY
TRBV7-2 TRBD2 ASSSLPAGNNEQF
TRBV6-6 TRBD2 ASSKPSGNEQF
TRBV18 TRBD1 ASSPRDRGNSPLH
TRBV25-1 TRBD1 ASSEGTGGKNSAF
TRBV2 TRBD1 ASRGQGLSYEQY
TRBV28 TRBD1 ASSLLTGAGQPQH
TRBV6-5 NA ASSYSTGFTEAF
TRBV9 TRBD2 ASSVEGGRTGELF
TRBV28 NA ASRPWTREQF
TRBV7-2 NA ASSLVGTKSTDTQY
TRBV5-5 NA ASSLGQRSYNEQF